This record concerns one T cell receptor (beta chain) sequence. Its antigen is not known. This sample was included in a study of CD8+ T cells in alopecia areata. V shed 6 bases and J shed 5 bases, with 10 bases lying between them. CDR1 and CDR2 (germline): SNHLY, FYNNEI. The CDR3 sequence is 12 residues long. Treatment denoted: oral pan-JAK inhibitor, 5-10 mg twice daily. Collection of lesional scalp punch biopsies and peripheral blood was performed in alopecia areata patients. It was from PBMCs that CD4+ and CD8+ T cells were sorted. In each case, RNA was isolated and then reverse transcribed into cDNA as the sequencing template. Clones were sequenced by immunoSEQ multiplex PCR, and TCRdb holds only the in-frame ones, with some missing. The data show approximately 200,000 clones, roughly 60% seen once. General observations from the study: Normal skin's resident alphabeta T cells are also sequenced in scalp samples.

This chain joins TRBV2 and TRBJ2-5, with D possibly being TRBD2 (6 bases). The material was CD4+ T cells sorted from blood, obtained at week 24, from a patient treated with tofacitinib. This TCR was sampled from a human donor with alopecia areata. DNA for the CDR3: TGTGCCAGCAGAGCTGGAGGGGAGACCCAGTACTTC. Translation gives CASRAGGETQYF.